One and the same sample provided the 4 T cell receptor beta chains below, sequenced in a study of T cells in women clearing cervical HPV infection. The repertoire was sequenced with immunoSEQ multiplex PCR; TCRdb's copy has only in-frame clones and lacks some. Its clone listing holds tens of thousands of clones. Sequences were obtained from blood buffy coat. All receptors derive from a woman between 18 and 69 years old with a cervical HPV16 infection that either progressed to CIN3+ or cleared (not recorded which).

With regard to this clone: The read terminates 3 residues ahead of where the CDR3 ends, so the germline J gene completes it. The chain is built from TRBV30 and TRBJ2-1; D may be TRBD2 (5 bases). CDR1 and CDR2 from the germline V gene are GTSNPN and SVGIG (reference sequence). V was shortened by 7 bases and J by 0 bases, with 7 bases between the two germline ends. The CDR3 extends over 12 amino acids. CDR3 DNA (partial): TGTGCCTTCGACTACTCCTACAATGAG. It yields the protein CAFDYSYNE. The whole CDR3 is CAFDYSYNEQFF. Drawing the rest from reference TRBV30 and TRBJ2-1, the complete variable domain is SQTIHQWPATLVQPVGSPLSLECTVEGTSNPNLYWYRQAAGRGLQLLFYSVGIGQISSEVPQNLSASRPQDRQFILSSKKLLLSDSGFYLCAFDYSYNEQFFGPGTRLTVL.

A note on this clone: The read ends 3 residues shy of where the CDR3 ends; the end is completed using the germline J gene. The rearrangement joins TRBV19 to TRBJ1-2; D not certain. CDR3 length equals 16 residues. Germline-derived CDR1 and CDR2 are LNHDA and SQIVND (reference sequence). CDR3 bases read: TGTGCCAGTAGTCATAGCGGGCGAAACGGTCTCGACGAC. Protein product: CASSHSGRNGLDD. The entire CDR3 is CASSHSGRNGLDDYTF.

Notes on this clone: The CDR3 goes on 3 residues after the read ends, and that part is filled in from the germline J gene. This sequence joins TRBV5-6 and TRBJ1-2; TRBD1 aligns across 8 bases. The CDR3 totals 14 residues. Trimming at V came to 7 bases and at J to 4 bases, leaving 9 bases not matched to a gene. Germline-derived CDR1 and CDR2 are SGHDT and YYEEEE. The sequenced CDR3 bases are TGTGCCAGCTCGGGTTCGGGACAGGTCTATGGC. Its translation is CASSGSGQVYG. The entire CDR3 protein reads CASSGSGQVYGYTF.

The CDR3 sequence is CSVDFGQGIVNEQFF. The covered CDR3 bases are TGCAGCGTTGATTTCGGACAGGGTATCGTCAATGAG. The chain is built from TRBV29-1 and TRBJ2-1; 8 positions match TRBD1. The read stops 3 residues short of the end of the CDR3; the missing end is completed from the germline J gene. After removal of 3 bases from V and 6 bases from J, the junction contained 10 bases not matched to a gene. This CDR3 contains 15 residues. The V gene's germline CDR1 is SQVTM and CDR2 ANQGSEA.